This entry lists 11 T cell receptor beta chains sequenced from one sample in a study of T cells in Graves' hyperthyroidism and ophthalmopathy. Amplified TCR beta CDR3 regions derived from RNA transcripts. First-round RT-PCR targeting the TCR CDR3 was performed with the HTBI primer set. Each CDR3 protein gets one entry after TCRdb re-called the multiplex PCR reads with MiXCR. Here the sample spans 250,000 to 300,000 distinct CDR3 sequences, roughly 13% being singletons. Sequenced sample: blood. These receptors all come from a woman aged 25 to 39 with Graves' hyperthyroidism that later progressed to Graves' ophthalmopathy.

In nucleotides, the CDR3 is TGCGCCAGCAGCTCGGGACAGGGAATTCGCAATGAGCAGTTCTTC. This sequence encodes CASSSGQGIRNEQFF. This sequence joins TRBV5-1 and TRBJ2-1, with TRBD1 matching over 9 bases. Trimming cost V 3 bases and J 6 bases; bases outside gene matches: 7. The CDR3 runs 15 residues. Germline V gene lookup returns CDR1 SGHRS and CDR2 YFSETQ.

This clonotype was seen ten or more times. The chain has TRBV20-1 and TRBJ2-2; 7 bases are shared with TRBD1. Per germline, CDR1 DFQATT and CDR2 SNEGSKA (reference sequence). This CDR3 contains 14 residues. The V segment lost 4 bases and the J segment 1 base; nucleotides outside the gene matches: 3. CDR3 region: CSATTGVNTGELFF. CDR3 nucleotides: TGCAGTGCTACAACAGGGGTGAACACCGGGGAGCTGTTTTTT.

This clonotype was counted at least ten times. The V gene is TRBV6-1, the J gene TRBJ2-3; no reliable D call. Trimming took off 0 bases at V and 5 bases at J, with 3 bases between the two ends. Germline CDR1 is MNHNS and CDR2 is SASEGT. This CDR3 contains 12 residues. CDR3 residues: CASSEAGDTQYF. CDR3 in DNA: TGTGCCAGCAGTGAAGCTGGAGATACGCAGTATTTT.

CDR3 loop: CASSPLSISSYNEQFF. The CDR3 nucleotides read TGTGCCAGCTCCCCATTGTCGATCAGCTCCTACAATGAGCAGTTCTTC. The V call is TRBV18, the J call TRBJ2-1; D gene uncertain. The germline CDR1 and CDR2 sequences are KGHSH and LQKENI. This CDR3 contains 16 residues. The germline V and J ends were trimmed by 6 bases and 0 bases, with 15 bases remaining between them.

This clonotype appeared many times. This chain connects TRBV10-3 to TRBJ1-1; D perhaps matches TRBD1 (5 bases). The CDR3 consists of 14 residues. V lost 0 bases and J 1 base, leaving 6 bases between the germline ends. CDR1 and CDR2 (germline): ENHRY, SYGVKD. The CDR3 spells CAISESQANTEAFF. Written as DNA, the CDR3 is TGTGCCATCAGTGAGTCACAGGCGAACACTGAAGCTTTCTTT.

This clonotype was picked up many times. V usage is TRBV4-1 and J usage is TRBJ2-7; 8 bases line up with TRBD1. Trimming removed 6 bases from V and 2 bases from J; junction bases left unmatched: 9. The V gene's germline CDR1 is MGHRA and CDR2 YSYEKL. The CDR3 loop spans 15 amino acids. CDR3 sequence: CASRTDRGGTYEQYF. The CDR3 DNA sequence: TGCGCCAGCAGAACCGACAGGGGAGGTACCTACGAGCAGTACTTC.

This clonotype was seen only a few times. V usage is TRBV6-1 and J usage is TRBJ2-1, with TRBD2 identical over 12 bases. The length of the CDR3 is 15 residues. V lost 6 bases to trimming and J lost 8 bases; unmatched junction nucleotides: 8. Per germline, CDR1 MNHNS and CDR2 SASEGT. DNA of the CDR3: TGTGCCAGCAGACTAGCGGGAGGCCCTAAGGATGAGCAGTTCTTC. Protein sequence: CASRLAGGPKDEQFF.

This clonotype was found many times. V gene TRBV20-1 combines with J gene TRBJ1-5; 9 bases are shared with TRBD1. Germline V gene lookup returns CDR1 DFQATT and CDR2 SNEGSKA (reference sequence). This CDR3 is built from 15 residues. The V gene end was trimmed by 5 bases and the J gene end by 4 bases; junction bases not matched to a gene: 9. The chain's CDR3 is CSAVPVGQGNQPQHF. The CDR3 bases are TGCAGTGCTGTCCCCGTGGGACAGGGTAATCAGCCCCAGCATTTT.

This clonotype came up many times. This rearrangement joins TRBV27 to TRBJ2-1; TRBD2 matches at 10 bases. The CDR3 length is 16 residues. J was trimmed by 7 bases and V by 3 bases; bases with no gene match: 9. Germline V gives CDR1 MNHEY, CDR2 SMNVEV (reference sequence). The CDR3: CASSFQREGDKNEQFF. CDR3 nucleotides: TGTGCCAGCAGTTTTCAGCGGGAGGGCGATAAAAATGAGCAGTTCTTC.

Concerning this clonotype itself: Mismatch with germline at one junction end may stem from a read error. This sequence joins TRBV11-2 and TRBJ2-5; possible D gene TRBD2, 6 bases. The CDR3 length is 16 residues. Germline V lookup: CDR1 SGHAT, CDR2 FQNNGV. This chain's CDR3 is CASNLVGASALETQYF. Written as DNA, the CDR3 is TGTGCCAGCAACTTAGTAGGAGCTAGCGCTTTAGAGACCCAGTACTTC.

This clonotype was recorded at least ten times. This rearrangement joins TRBV27 to TRBJ1-2; 7 nucleotides agree with TRBD1. V lost 6 bases and J lost 4; bases outside the gene matches: 5. This CDR3 contains 13 residues. Looked up from germline, CDR1 is MNHEY and CDR2 is SMNVEV (reference sequence). CDR3 in DNA: TGTGCCAGCAGCTTACAGGGGAGCTATGGCTACACCTTC. Translating it yields CASSLQGSYGYTF.